This is a list of T cell receptor beta chains from one sample in a study of cytomegalovirus exposure and HLA in healthy donors. TCRdb keeps only in-frame clones here, not all; method: immunoSEQ multiplex PCR. Recorded here are 110,000 to 150,000 clones; the top ten clones represent 2.2%. Sample: PBMCs. The receptors originated from a woman aged 18-35 years in good health and CMV-seronegative. Both conserved end residues are trimmed from each CDR3.

TRBV9	ASSPQGYALSEQF
TRBV13	ASSLGASEVTDTQY
TRBV5-1	ASSPGRDSGNQPQH
TRBV27	ASSLSGQGWGNEQF
TRBV5-1	ASSLGGTGFNEKLF
TRBV18	ASSPGQTRNTGELS
TRBV7-9	ASSSPRLNAHEQF
TRBV30	AWGSFSPLH
TRBV6-6	ASSYLGQGYEQY
TRBV30	AWKTGATTEAF
TRBV4-1	ASSRQGRTGTQY
TRBV6-5	ASSPGQSFYGYT
TRBV19	ASLAGYADTQY
TRBV6-6	ASSPDISYNEQF
TRBV28	ASSSPGTANYGYT
TRBV25-1	ASSPGTSGSEQF
TRBV6-1	ASSEATEEKLF
TRBV5-1	ASSLKTGLYTDTQY
TRBV7-2	ASSFDNQPQH
TRBV7-9	ASSSNPNTEKLF
TRBV10-3	ATSTEVLGGYT
TRBV30	AWMQTEGYGYT
TRBV6-1	ASTMDSSNTGELF
TRBV28	ASRPGQNYGYT
TRBV9	ASSVVHGSGEQF
TRBV6-5	ASSRGENTEAF
TRBV18	ASSRQDRGGPYEQY
TRBV7-2	ASSPLPAGAPNEQF
TRBV4-2	ASSQGIAGGSSSTDTQY
TRBV11-2	ASSLESGGAYGYT
TRBV7-3	ASSFGTPNEQF
TRBV30	AWSIQGYPNQPQH
TRBV19	ASSILAGTDTQY
TRBV5-1	ASSGGGQRGDGYT
TRBV6-1	ASWQGQGGYT
TRBV5-1	ASSAGINSNQPQH
TRBV7-8	ASSSGSTEAF
TRBV19	ASSILGGRYNEQF
TRBV7-8	ASSLVSSDTQY
TRBV5-4	ASSSRTGELF
TRBV30	AWSVQVYGYT
TRBV7-3	ASSRLREDRQGLNEQF
TRBV27	ASSFMAPGPYSNQPQH
TRBV9	ASSVGPLAVTSTDTQY
TRBV4-1	ASSPGGGDYGYT
TRBV6-1	ASSRGQDYGYT
TRBV11-3	ARAPPRDFQETQY
TRBV19	ASRKGEGQLNTEAF
TRBV9	ASSVGSGRRETQY
TRBV2	ASGREVRDTQY
TRBV7-8	ASSYTAVAGVQY
TRBV19	ASSPGQRTNYGYT
TRBV9	ASSFTGNTGELF
TRBV9	ASSSGQGQGDTQY